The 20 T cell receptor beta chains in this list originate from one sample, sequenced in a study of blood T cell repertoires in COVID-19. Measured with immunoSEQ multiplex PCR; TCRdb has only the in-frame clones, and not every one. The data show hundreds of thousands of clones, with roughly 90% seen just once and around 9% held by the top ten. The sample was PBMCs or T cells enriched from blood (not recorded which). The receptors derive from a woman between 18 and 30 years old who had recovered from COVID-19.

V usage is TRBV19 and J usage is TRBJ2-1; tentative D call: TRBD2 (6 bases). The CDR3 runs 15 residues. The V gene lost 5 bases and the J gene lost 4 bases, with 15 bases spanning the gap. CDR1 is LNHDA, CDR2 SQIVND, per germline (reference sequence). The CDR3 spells CASSVTMGLYNEQFF. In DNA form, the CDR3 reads TGTGCCAGTAGTGTGACGATGGGACTGTACAATGAGCAGTTCTTC.

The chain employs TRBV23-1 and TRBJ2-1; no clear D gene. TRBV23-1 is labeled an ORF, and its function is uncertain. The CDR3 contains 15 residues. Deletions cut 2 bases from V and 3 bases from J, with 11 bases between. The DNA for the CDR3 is TGCGCCAGCAGTCAAATTCAGGCCATCTACAATGAGCAGTTCTTC. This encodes CASSQIQAIYNEQFF.

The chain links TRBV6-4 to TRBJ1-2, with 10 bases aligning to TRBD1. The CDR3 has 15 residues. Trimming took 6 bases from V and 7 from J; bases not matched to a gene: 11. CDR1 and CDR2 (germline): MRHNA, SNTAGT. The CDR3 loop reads CASRREPGQGFGYTF. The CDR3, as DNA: TGTGCCAGCAGGAGAGAGCCGGGACAGGGGTTTGGCTACACCTTC.

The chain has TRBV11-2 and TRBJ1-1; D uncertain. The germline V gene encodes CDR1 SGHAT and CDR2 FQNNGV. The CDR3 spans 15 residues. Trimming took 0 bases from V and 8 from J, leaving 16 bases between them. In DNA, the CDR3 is TGTGCCAGCAGCTTAGACAGGATCGTCATTCCGGAAGCTTTCTTT. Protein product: CASSLDRIVIPEAFF.

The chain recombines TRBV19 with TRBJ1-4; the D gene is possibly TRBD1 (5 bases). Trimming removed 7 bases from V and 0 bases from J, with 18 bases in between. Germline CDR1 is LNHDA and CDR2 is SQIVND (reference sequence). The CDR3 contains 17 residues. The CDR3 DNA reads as TGTGCCAGTAAGGGGTCGGGCAACCTCGCAACTAATGAAAAACTGTTTTTT. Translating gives CASKGSGNLATNEKLFF. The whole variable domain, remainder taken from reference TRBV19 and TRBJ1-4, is DGGITQSPKYLFRKEGQNVTLSCEQNLNHDAMYWYRQDPGQGLRLIYYSQIVNDFQKGDIAEGYSVSREKKESFPLTVTSAQKNPTAFYLCASKGSGNLATNEKLFFGSGTQLSVL.

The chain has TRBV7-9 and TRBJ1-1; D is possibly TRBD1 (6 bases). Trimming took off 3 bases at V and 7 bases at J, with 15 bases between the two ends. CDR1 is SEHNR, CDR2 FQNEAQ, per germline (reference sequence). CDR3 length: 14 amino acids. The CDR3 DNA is TGTGCCAGCAGCTTGGACAGTGATTCCGGTGAAGCTTTCTTT. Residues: CASSLDSDSGEAFF.

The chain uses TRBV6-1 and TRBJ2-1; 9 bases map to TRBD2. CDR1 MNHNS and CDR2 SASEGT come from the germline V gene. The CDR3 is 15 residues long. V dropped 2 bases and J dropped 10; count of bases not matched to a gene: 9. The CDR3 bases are TGTGCCAGCAGTGAAAGAGGACTAGCGATTCGGGAGCAGTTCTTC. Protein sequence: CASSERGLAIREQFF.

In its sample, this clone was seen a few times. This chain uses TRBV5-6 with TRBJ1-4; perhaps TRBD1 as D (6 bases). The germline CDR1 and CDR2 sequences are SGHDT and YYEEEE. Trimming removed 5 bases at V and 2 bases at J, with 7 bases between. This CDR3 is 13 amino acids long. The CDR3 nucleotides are TGTGCCAGCAGTCAGGGGACTAATGAAAAACTGTTTTTT. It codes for CASSQGTNEKLFF.

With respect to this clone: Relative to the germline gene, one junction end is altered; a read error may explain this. CDR3 residues: CASSKEYRVRGLSSYNEQFF. The DNA for the CDR3 is TGCGCCAGCAGCAAAGAATACAGGGTGAGGGGACTAAGCTCCTACAATGAGCAGTTCTTC. The rearrangement joins TRBV4-3 to TRBJ2-1; D is perhaps TRBD2 (7 bases). In germline, CDR1 is LGHNA, CDR2 YSLEER. The CDR3 extends over 20 amino acids.

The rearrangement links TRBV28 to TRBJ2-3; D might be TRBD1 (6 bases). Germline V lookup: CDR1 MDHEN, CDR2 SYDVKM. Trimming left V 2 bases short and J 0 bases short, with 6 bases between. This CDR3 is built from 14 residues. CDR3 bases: TGTGCCAGCAGTTTAGGACAGAGCACAGATACGCAGTATTTT. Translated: CASSLGQSTDTQYF.

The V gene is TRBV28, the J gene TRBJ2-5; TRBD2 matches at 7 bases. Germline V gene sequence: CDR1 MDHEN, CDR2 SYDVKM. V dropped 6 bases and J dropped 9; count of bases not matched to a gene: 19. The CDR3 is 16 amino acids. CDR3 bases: TGTGCCAGCAGCTTCGACCTAGCGGCAGCTCGTAGGGCCCAGTACTTC. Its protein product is CASSFDLAAARRAQYF.

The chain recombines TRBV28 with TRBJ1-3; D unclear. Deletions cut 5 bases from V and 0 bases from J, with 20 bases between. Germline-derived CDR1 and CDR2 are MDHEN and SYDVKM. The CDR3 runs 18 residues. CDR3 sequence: CASSPIYIGQSSGNTIYF. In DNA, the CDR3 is TGTGCCAGCAGTCCTATCTATATTGGGCAGAGCTCTGGAAACACCATATATTTT.

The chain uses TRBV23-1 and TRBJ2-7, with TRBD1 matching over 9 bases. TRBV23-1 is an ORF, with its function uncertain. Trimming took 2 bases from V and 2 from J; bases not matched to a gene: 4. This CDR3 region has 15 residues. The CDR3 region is CASSQGDRAPYEQYF. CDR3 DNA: TGCGCCAGCAGTCAAGGGGACAGGGCACCCTACGAGCAGTACTTC.

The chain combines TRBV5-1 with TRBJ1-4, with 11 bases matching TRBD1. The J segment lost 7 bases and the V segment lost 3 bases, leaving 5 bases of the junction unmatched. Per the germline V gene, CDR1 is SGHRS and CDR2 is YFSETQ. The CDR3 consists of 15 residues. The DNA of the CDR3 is TGCGCCAGCAGCTGGGCCGGGACAGGGGGTGAAAAACTGTTTTTT. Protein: CASSWAGTGGEKLFF. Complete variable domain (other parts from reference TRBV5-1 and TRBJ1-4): KAGVTQTPRYLIKTRGQQVTLSCSPISGHRSVSWYQQTPGQGLQFLFEYFSETQRNKGNFPGRFSGRQFSNSRSEMNVSTLELGDSALYLCASSWAGTGGEKLFFGSGTQLSVL.

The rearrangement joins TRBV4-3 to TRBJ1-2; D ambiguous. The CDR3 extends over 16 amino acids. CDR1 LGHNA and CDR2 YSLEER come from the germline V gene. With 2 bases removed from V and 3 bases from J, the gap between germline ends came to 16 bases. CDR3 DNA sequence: TGCGCCAGCAGCCAACTCTGGGAGTTATTAGACTATGGCTACACCTTC. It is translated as CASSQLWELLDYGYTF.

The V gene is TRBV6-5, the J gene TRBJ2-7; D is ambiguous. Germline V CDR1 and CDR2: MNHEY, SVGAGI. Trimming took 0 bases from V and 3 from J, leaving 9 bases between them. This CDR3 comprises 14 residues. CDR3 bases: TGTGCCAGCAGTTACTCGCCAGGTTACTACGAGCAGTACTTC. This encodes CASSYSPGYYEQYF.

Written as DNA, the CDR3 is TGTGCCAGCAGTTTACACGGGGGATCCAACACAGATACGCAGTATTTT. It specifies CASSLHGGSNTDTQYF. The chain couples TRBV7-2 to TRBJ2-3; D perhaps matches TRBD2 (6 bases). V lost 6 bases and J 2 bases, leaving 18 bases between the germline ends. The CDR3 has 16 residues. Per the germline V gene, CDR1 is SGHTA and CDR2 is FQGNSA.

Written as DNA, the CDR3 is TGTGCCAGCAGCAGAACAGGGCTCGGTGGCTACACCTTC. This translates into CASSRTGLGGYTF. V usage is TRBV5-6 and J usage is TRBJ1-2; weak D call: TRBD1 (6 bases). Trimming removed 4 bases at V and 7 bases at J, with 14 bases between. CDR1 is SGHDT, CDR2 YYEEEE, per germline. The CDR3 covers 13 residues.

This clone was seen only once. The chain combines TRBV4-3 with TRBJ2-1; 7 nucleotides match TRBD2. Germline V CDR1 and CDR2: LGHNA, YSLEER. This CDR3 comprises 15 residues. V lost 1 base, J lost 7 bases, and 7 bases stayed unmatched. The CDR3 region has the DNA TGCGCCAGCAGCCAAGGAGCGGGGCCGAGGAATGAGCAGTTCTTC. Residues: CASSQGAGPRNEQFF.

The chain's CDR3 is CASRAGNGANVLTF. For the CDR3, the DNA is TGTGCCAGCAGAGCAGGGAACGGGGCCAACGTCCTGACTTTC. The V and J genes are TRBV28 and TRBJ2-6; TRBD1 is a possible D gene (5 bases). There are 14 residues in the CDR3. Germline values: CDR1 MDHEN, CDR2 SYDVKM. Trimming removed 6 bases from V and 4 bases from J, with 10 bases in between.